This T cell receptor (beta chain) was retrieved from a study of tumor-infiltrating lymphocytes in localized non-small cell lung cancer. Clones were read by immunoSEQ multiplex PCR, and TCRdb kept only the in-frame ones, dropping some. The repertoire has just under 5,000 clones, roughly 95% of them found once; the top ten carry 3% to 3.5%. The germline gives CDR1 SGHVS, CDR2 FQNEAQ. This CDR3 region has 15 residues. Trimming stripped 0 bases from V and 1 base from J, with 9 bases between. This chain joins TRBV7-8 and TRBJ1-1; D is possibly TRBD1 (6 bases). This sequence was found in a human donor with non-small cell lung cancer. Source material: uninvolved lung tissue not adjacent to the tumor. For the CDR3, the DNA is TGTGCCAGCAGCTTAGCAGGGGGGTCGAACACTGAAGCTTTCTTT. It encodes CASSLAGGSNTEAFF. The entire variable domain, with the rest obtained from reference TRBV7-8 and TRBJ1-1, is as follows: GAGVSQSPRYKVAKRGQDVALRCDPISGHVSLFWYQQALGQGPEFLTYFQNEAQLDKSGLPSDRFFAERPEGSVSTLKIQRTQQEDSAVYLCASSLAGGSNTEAFFGQGTRLTVV.